Listed below are T cell receptor beta chains from one sample, sequenced in a study of preoperative IRX-2 immunotherapy in early breast cancer. Profiled with immunoSEQ multiplex PCR; TCRdb holds only in-frame clones, not every one. The top ten clones hold around 15% of a sample with about 23,000 clones, around 96% of them seen once. This material consisted of tumor tissue, taken after IRX-2 immunotherapy. Source of these receptors: a human donor with breast cancer. Both conserved end residues are part of each CDR3. The D gene is left open where the match is weak. Size values are once, few and many counts, or a class for expanded clones, and some rows have none.

V: TRBV18
size: .
D: .
J: TRBJ2-3
CDR3: CASSPSGRRDTDTQYF
DNA: TGTGCCAGCTCACCCTCGGGCCGACGGGACACAGATACGCAGTATTTT

V: TRBV28
size: .
D: .
J: TRBJ1-1
CDR3: CASLQLGTIAFF
DNA: TGTGCCAGTTTACAACTCGGGACAATAGCTTTCTTT

V: TRBV11-2
size: .
D: .
J: TRBJ2-1
CDR3: CASSLVLPVNEQFF
DNA: TGTGCCAGCAGCTTAGTGCTGCCGGTCAATGAGCAGTTCTTC

V: TRBV6-1
size: .
D: .
J: TRBJ2-5
CDR3: CASSEAVLSAEKETQYF
DNA: TGTGCCAGCAGTGAAGCGGTTCTGTCGGCAGAAAAAGAGACCCAGTACTTC

V: TRBV19
size: few
D: .
J: TRBJ1-2
CDR3: CASSQTYGYTF
DNA: TGTGCCAGTTCCCAGACCTATGGCTACACCTTC

V: TRBV2
size: .
D: .
J: TRBJ1-4
CDR3: CASRSTFTNEKLFF
DNA: TGTGCCAGCAGGTCCACATTTACTAATGAAAAACTGTTTTTT

V: TRBV7-9
size: .
D: .
J: TRBJ1-1
CDR3: CASSLSRNTEAFF
DNA: TGTGCCAGCAGCTTATCACGGAACACTGAAGCTTTCTTT

V: TRBV6-5
size: .
D: TRBD1
J: TRBJ1-2
CDR3: CASSAPGQSNYGYTF
DNA: TGTGCCAGCAGTGCACCGGGACAGAGCAACTATGGCTACACCTTC

V: TRBV7-6
size: .
D: .
J: TRBJ2-5
CDR3: CASSRGVFETQYF
DNA: TGTGCCAGCAGCCGAGGGGTTTTTGAGACCCAGTACTTC

V: TRBV10-3
size: .
D: TRBD1
J: TRBJ1-5
CDR3: CAISAFGQGGNQPQHF
DNA: TGTGCCATCAGTGCATTCGGACAGGGGGGCAATCAGCCCCAGCATTTT

V: TRBV18
size: .
D: .
J: TRBJ2-5
CDR3: CASSPLAGHGQETQYF
DNA: TGTGCCAGCTCACCACTCGCAGGGCACGGCCAAGAGACCCAGTACTTC